This T cell receptor (beta chain) was sequenced in a study of radiation and T cells in renal cell carcinoma (dated by TCRdb to the early 2020s). Looking at the study overall: The samples were drawn from a clinical trial, where primary renal cell carcinomas were treated with 15 Gy of stereotactic body radiation therapy and then removed by nephrectomy 4 weeks afterward. In total, fewer than 55 samples, comprising some 25 tumors and approximately 27 peripheral blood samples, were subjected to TCR beta sequencing. Across all 53 samples, several million unique CDR3 nucleotide sequences encoding 2,658,974 unique CDR3 amino acid sequences were identified. On the study overall, not on this receptor specifically: Top tumor clonotypes rose in blood from baseline to 2 weeks post-radiation, then contracted by 4 weeks, suggesting transient expansion of tumor-resident clones. Blood repertoire dynamics were not followed beyond 4 weeks after treatment. Because the trial had a single-armed design, the trial could not examine how radiation dose or scheduling affected the TCR repertoire. No pretreatment tumor biopsies were available, so the baseline intratumoral presence of clonotypes could not be determined.

CDR1 is given as ENHRY and CDR2 as SYGVKD, both from the germline V gene. V lost 11 bases and J lost 1 base, and the count of bases not matched to a germline gene is 5. From its cysteine to its phenylalanine, the CDR3 spans 13 amino acids. The read is trimmed to its CDR3 DNA, 39 bases read in frame from base 1. TCR beta libraries were generated from genomic DNA with the immunoSEQ kit, following the manufacturer's recommendations. To prepare libraries, a first multiplex PCR with proprietary primers was run, followed by a second PCR that added unique barcodes, and a bead cleanup was done after each round. Each sample batch included a kit-provided positive control reaction and a negative control reaction. The final libraries underwent checking on an Agilent 4200 TapeStation D1000 ScreenTape, volumetric pooling, and quantification by qPCR. Sequencing was performed on an Illumina NextSeq500 using a MidOutput 150-cycle cartridge, with 156 Read1 cycles, 15 Index1 cycles, and the kit custom primers. The pooled library was loaded at approximately 0.92 pM with roughly 20% PhiX control spiked in. Processing in the source paper ran as follows. Vendor-processed data were analyzed in R, with a clonotype defined as all T cells sharing the same CDR3 nucleotide sequence. In the clone abundance analyses, frequencies were normalized to the 10,000 most abundant clones in each sample. Public T cell clones, averaging fewer than five per sample, were removed before analysis. A difference in abundance of at least 32-fold between compartments was used to define tumor-enriched and baseline blood-enriched clonotypes. A beta-binomial differential abundance model was used to identify clonotypes that expanded or contracted between blood time points. Similarity between tumor and blood repertoires was quantified using the Baroni-Urbani and Buser coefficient, and groups were compared with two-tailed Wilcoxon tests in R. TCRdb limited this immuneACCESS table to in-frame rearrangements with V and J called. A share of clones is missing; checked studies link under half to unresolved V genes, and the rest is unexplained. V, J and clone size derive from that table, while D and trimming were established from the DNA sequence. The sample contains about 47,000 clones, approximately 80% of them found a single time. The ten largest clones add up to 25% to 35% of the sample.

To note about this clone: Its antigen specificity is not known. The input lacks base qualities; no much larger clone sits a single base away.

The sample's time point, from its label and the paper: blood 2 weeks post-SBRT. Taken with the paper, the label for treatment or condition translates to: 15 Gy SBRT to primary tumor, nephrectomy 4 weeks later. To follow tumor-enriched clonotypes, serial peripheral blood was collected from radiation-treated patients at baseline and at 2 weeks and 4 weeks after SBRT. Every patient had renal cell carcinoma of clear cell pathology. Genomic DNA for TCR sequencing was prepared using the QIAamp DNA Blood Mini Kit (Qiagen). Only samples passing all quality control checks were included in the analyses. The sample was blood, taken from a patient whose treatment included radiotherapy and nephrectomy. The receptor's source is a woman in her 70s with renal cell carcinoma. This sequence uses TRBV10-3 and TRBJ1-1; 9 bases in between match TRBD1. The CDR3 is CAATGGENTEAFF. The nucleotides are TGTGCCGCAACAGGGGGCGAGAACACTGAAGCTTTCTTT.